This T cell receptor (beta chain) was retrieved from a study of cytomegalovirus exposure and HLA in healthy donors. Overall study results and limits: Presence/absence analyses supposed approximately even sequencing depth among donors. Sequencing likely caused a cluster of highly shared sequence variants. There were reportedly fewer N-insertions in an Asian-associated ancestry cluster than the approximately 600-donor mean, in a later analysis.

Concerning this clone itself: Its antigen is undetermined.

This CDR3 is 15 amino acids long. CDR1 is PRHDT, CDR2 FYEKMQ, per germline (reference sequence). Trimming at V came to 5 bases and at J to 6 bases, leaving 8 bases not matched to a gene. The PCR employed 60 Vbeta primers together with 13 Jbeta primers. Assay: immunoSEQ multiplex PCR; the TCRdb copy retains only in-frame clones and omits some. The sample gives 150,000 to 200,000 clones, about 80% of which show up once; about 0.63% is in the top ten. This clonotype originated in a boy younger than 18 in good health and CMV-seronegative. The rearrangement links TRBV13 to TRBJ1-1; 11 bases align to TRBD1. The sample consisted of PBMCs. The CDR3 protein is CASSAGQGAGAEAFF. CDR3 nucleotide sequence: TGTGCCAGCAGCGCCGGACAGGGGGCGGGCGCTGAAGCTTTCTTT. The whole variable domain, filled in from reference TRBV13 and TRBJ1-1, reads AAGVIQSPRHLIKEKRETATLKCYPIPRHDTVYWYQQGPGQDPQFLISFYEKMQSDKGSIPDRFSAQQFSDYHSELNMSSLELGDSALYFCASSAGQGAGAEAFFGQGTRLTVV.